The 12 T cell receptor beta chains below all came from one sample that was sequenced in a study of early stage breast cancer tumors. Some clones are missing from TCRdb's copy, which holds only in-frame ones; the method was immunoSEQ multiplex PCR. The sample has tens of thousands of clones, 70% to 75% seen once; the top ten hold roughly 4.5%. What was sequenced was blood. These receptors all come from a person in their 40s with breast cancer.

The chain is built from TRBV6-1 and TRBJ1-2; perhaps TRBD1 as D (6 bases). The CDR3 totals 14 residues. V lost 1 base and J 4 bases, leaving 10 bases between the germline ends. From germline, CDR1 is MNHNS and CDR2 SASEGT. The CDR3 spells CASSEEGHAYGYTF. CDR3 bases: TGTGCCAGCAGTGAAGAGGGACACGCCTATGGCTACACCTTC.

V is TRBV7-3 and J is TRBJ2-2, with D possibly matching TRBD1 (6 bases). Trimming left V 5 bases short and J 6 bases short, with 10 bases between. The CDR3 has 13 amino acids. CDR1 SGHTA and CDR2 FQGTGA come from the germline V gene. The DNA for the CDR3 is TGTGCCAGCAGCCGCGAGGGGGCCGGGGAGCTGTTTTTT. Translation gives CASSREGAGELFF.

V and J are TRBV7-9 and TRBJ1-1; D is possibly TRBD1 (6 bases). The CDR3 has 13 residues. The germline V gene has CDR1 SEHNR and CDR2 FQNEAQ (reference sequence). Trimming took 4 bases from V and 1 from J, leaving 7 bases between them. CDR3 in amino acids: CASSWTANTEAFF. The CDR3 DNA follows: TGTGCCAGCAGCTGGACAGCGAACACTGAAGCTTTCTTT.

The DNA for the CDR3 is TGCGCCAGCAGCTTGGAAACGGGACAGATAGAATACGAGCAGTACTTC. Its protein product is CASSLETGQIEYEQYF. The chain employs TRBV5-1 and TRBJ2-7; 7 nucleotides match TRBD1. Germline V CDR1 and CDR2: SGHRS, YFSETQ. Trimming took 0 bases from V and 4 from J; bases not matched to a gene: 10. The CDR3 consists of 16 residues. The full variable domain, with the rest looked up from reference TRBV5-1 and TRBJ2-7, is KAGVTQTPRYLIKTRGQQVTLSCSPISGHRSVSWYQQTPGQGLQFLFEYFSETQRNKGNFPGRFSGRQFSNSRSEMNVSTLELGDSALYLCASSLETGQIEYEQYFGPGTRLTVT.

The rearrangement uses TRBV7-2 and TRBJ2-7; TRBD2 matches at 10 bases. The V gene end was trimmed by 1 base and the J gene end by 2 bases; junction bases not matched to a gene: 8. In germline, CDR1 is SGHTA, CDR2 FQGNSA. This CDR3 has 17 residues. In nucleotides, the CDR3 is TGTGCCAGCAGCTTAGAACTAAGCGGGAGGGGGCCCTACGAGCAGTACTTC. This codes for CASSLELSGRGPYEQYF.

This chain uses TRBV6-1 with TRBJ2-1; TRBD1 or TRBD2 may be the D gene (5 bases each). The CDR3 length is 15 residues. The germline gives CDR1 MNHNS, CDR2 SASEGT. The V end lost 3 bases, the J end lost 4 bases, and 13 bases lay between the germline ends. The chain's CDR3 is CASSERGTPYNEQFF. CDR3 nucleotides: TGTGCCAGCAGTGAGAGAGGGACCCCGTACAATGAGCAGTTCTTC.

The gene calls are TRBV5-4 and TRBJ1-2; D might be TRBD1 (5 bases). The CDR3 is 14 amino acids. Germline V gives CDR1 SGHNT, CDR2 YYREEE (reference sequence). Trimming took off 1 base at V and 8 bases at J, with 15 bases between the two ends. CDR3 DNA sequence: TGTGCCAGCAGCTTGATTATTCAGGGTACGGGCTACACCTTC. This sequence encodes CASSLIIQGTGYTF.

The rearrangement joins TRBV28 to TRBJ2-5; D may be TRBD2 (6 bases). Germline CDR1 reads MDHEN; CDR2 reads SYDVKM. There are 16 residues in the CDR3. V was shortened by 2 bases and J by 7 bases, with 20 bases between the two germline ends. CDR3 region: CASSLLIRGLTWTQYF. CDR3 nucleotide sequence: TGTGCCAGCAGTTTACTAATTCGGGGGTTGACATGGACCCAGTACTTC.

The CDR3 sequence: CASSLGLGYTGELFF. In nucleotides, the CDR3 is TGTGCCAGCAGCTTAGGGTTGGGGTACACCGGGGAGCTGTTTTTT. The rearrangement links TRBV11-2 to TRBJ2-2; D ambiguous. Per germline, CDR1 SGHAT and CDR2 FQNNGV. Trimming cost V 1 base and J 3 bases, with 9 bases left between them. The CDR3 is 15 amino acids. The whole variable domain, remainder taken from reference TRBV11-2 and TRBJ2-2, is EAGVAQSPRYKIIEKRQSVAFWCNPISGHATLYWYQQILGQGPKLLIQFQNNGVVDDSQLPKDRFSAERLKGVDSTLKIQPAKLEDSAVYLCASSLGLGYTGELFFGEGSRLTVL.

The chain links TRBV19 to TRBJ1-4, with unresolved D. Germline V gene sequence: CDR1 LNHDA, CDR2 SQIVND (reference sequence). This CDR3 comprises 14 residues. Trimming shortened V by 5 bases and J by 10 bases, and 17 bases separated the two germline ends. Here the CDR3 reads CASSAQGAGGKLFF. The CDR3 DNA follows: TGTGCCAGTAGTGCCCAAGGCGCCGGTGGAAAACTGTTTTTT. The entire variable domain, with the rest obtained from reference TRBV19 and TRBJ1-4, is as follows: DGGITQSPKYLFRKEGQNVTLSCEQNLNHDAMYWYRQDPGQGLRLIYYSQIVNDFQKGDIAEGYSVSREKKESFPLTVTSAQKNPTAFYLCASSAQGAGGKLFFGSGTQLSVL.

V is TRBV29-1 and J is TRBJ2-2; D might be TRBD2 (6 bases). Trimming took off 7 bases at V and 6 bases at J, with 12 bases between the two ends. CDR1 and CDR2 from the germline V gene are SQVTM and ANQGSEA. The CDR3 is 12 residues long. The DNA for the CDR3 is TGCAGCGCCGGGAGCCTCCCCGGGGAGCTGTTTTTT. This gives the protein CSAGSLPGELFF.

The chain combines TRBV27 with TRBJ1-1; D uncertain. Germline V gene sequence: CDR1 MNHEY, CDR2 SMNVEV (reference sequence). Trimming stripped 5 bases from V and 3 bases from J, with 10 bases between. The CDR3 contains 13 residues. CDR3 in DNA: TGTGCCAGCAGTCCAGAAGGGTACACTGAAGCTTTCTTT. Its translation: CASSPEGYTEAFF.